These 2 T cell receptor beta chains were sequenced from one sample in a study of blood T cell repertoires in COVID-19. TCRdb keeps only in-frame clones here, not all; method: immunoSEQ multiplex PCR. The repertoire holds about 80,000 clones, with about four fifths as singletons. Sequenced: peripheral blood. The receptors originated from a man at least 80 years old with active or convalescent COVID-19.

The J gene is TRBJ2-7, the V gene TRBV4-3; 7 bases fit TRBD2. J was trimmed by 3 bases and V by 4 bases; bases with no gene match: 18. Germline V lookup: CDR1 LGHNA, CDR2 YSLEER. The CDR3 sequence is 18 residues long. The CDR3 protein is CASSPSYRPLSGVYEQYF. The CDR3, as DNA: TGCGCCAGCAGCCCCTCCTATCGTCCTCTCAGCGGGGTCTACGAGCAGTACTTC.

The chain combines TRBV14 with TRBJ2-4; 7 bases agree with TRBD1. Germline trimming cut 5 bases from V and 8 bases from J; bases unmatched to any gene: 9. The germline CDR1 and CDR2 sequences are SGHDN and FVKESK. The CDR3 has 14 amino acids. CDR3 residues: CASSFRQGRDIQYF. The CDR3 nucleotides are TGTGCCAGCAGCTTCCGACAGGGACGAGACATTCAGTACTTC.